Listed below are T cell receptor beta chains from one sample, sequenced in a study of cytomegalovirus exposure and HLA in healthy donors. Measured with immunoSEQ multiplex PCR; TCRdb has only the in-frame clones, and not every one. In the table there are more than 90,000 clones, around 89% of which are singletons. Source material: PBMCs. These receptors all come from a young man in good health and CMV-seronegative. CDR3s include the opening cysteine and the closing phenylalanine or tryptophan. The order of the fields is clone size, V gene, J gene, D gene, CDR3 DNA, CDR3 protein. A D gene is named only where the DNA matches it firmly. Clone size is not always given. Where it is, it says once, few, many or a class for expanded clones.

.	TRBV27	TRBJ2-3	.	TGTGCCAGCAGTTTTTCGCGGCCTACGAAGGGGGATACGCAGTATTTT	CASSFSRPTKGDTQYF
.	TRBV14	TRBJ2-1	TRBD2	TGTGCCAGCAGCCAAGATTGGGGTAGCGGGTATCTCTCCTACAATGAGCAGTTCTTC	CASSQDWGSGYLSYNEQFF
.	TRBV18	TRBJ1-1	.	TGTGCCAGCTCACCAGAGCAGGGGAGAACTGAAGCTTTCTTT	CASSPEQGRTEAFF
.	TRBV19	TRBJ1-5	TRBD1	TGTGCCAGTAGTCCCCTCTCGACAGGGCCCAATCAGCCCCAGCATTTT	CASSPLSTGPNQPQHF
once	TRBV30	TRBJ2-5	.	TGTGCCTGGAGTGGAGGACGGGGGACCGTTGGGGAGACCCAGTACTTC	CAWSGGRGTVGETQYF
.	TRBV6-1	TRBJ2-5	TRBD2	TGTGCCAGCAGTGAAGCAGCGGGACTAGCGGGGGAGACCCAGTACTTC	CASSEAAGLAGETQYF
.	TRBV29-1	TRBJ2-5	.	TGCAGCGCCCCGGGACATCCTTACCAAGAGACCCAGTACTTC	CSAPGHPYQETQYF
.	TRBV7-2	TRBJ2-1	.	TGTGCCAGCAGCTTAGGGCTTGGGGCTGACAATGAGCAGTTCTTC	CASSLGLGADNEQFF
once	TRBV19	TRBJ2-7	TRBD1	TGTGCCAGTAGTGGGGCCTTGGGACAGCTGGAGCAGTACTTC	CASSGALGQLEQYF
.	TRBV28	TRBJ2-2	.	TGTGCCAGCAGTTTAAATGAGATCGGGGAGCTGTTTTTT	CASSLNEIGELFF
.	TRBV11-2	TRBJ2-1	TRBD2	TGTGCCAGCAGCTTAGGTTTAGCGGGGCGGTACAATGAGCAGTTCTTC	CASSLGLAGRYNEQFF
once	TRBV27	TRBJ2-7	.	TGTGCCAGCAGTTTATCGGGGCGAGAGTACGAGCAGTACTTC	CASSLSGREYEQYF
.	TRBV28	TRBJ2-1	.	TGTGCCAGCAGTAAAGCGGGCGAATACAATGAGCAGTTCTTC	CASSKAGEYNEQFF
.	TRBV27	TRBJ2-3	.	TGTGCCACCCTCGTTATGGATACGCAGTATTTT	CATLVMDTQYF
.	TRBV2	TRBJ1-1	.	TGTGCCAGCAGCTTAGGCGGGGCAGAACTCACTGAAGCTTTCTTT	CASSLGGAELTEAFF
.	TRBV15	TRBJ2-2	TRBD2	TGTGCCACCAGCAGAGATAGCGGGAGGGTCACCGGGGAGCTGTTTTTT	CATSRDSGRVTGELFF
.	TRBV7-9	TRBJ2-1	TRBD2	TGTGCCAGCAGCTTAAAATCTAGCGGGAGTGACAATGAGCAGTTCTTC	CASSLKSSGSDNEQFF
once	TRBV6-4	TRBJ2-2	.	TGTGCCAGCAGTCTTCGGGCAGCGGGTGTGACGAACACCGGGGAGCTGTTTTTT	CASSLRAAGVTNTGELFF
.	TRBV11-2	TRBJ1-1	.	TGTGCCAGCAGCTTGGGCTGGGTGAACACTGAAGCTTTCTTT	CASSLGWVNTEAFF
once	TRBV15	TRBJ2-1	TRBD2	TGTGCCACGCGCGGGGGCTCCTACAATGAGCAGTTCTTC	CATRGGSYNEQFF
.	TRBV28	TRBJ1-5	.	TGTGCCACCAAACTACTGGGACAATATAGCAATCAGCCCCAGCATTTT	CATKLLGQYSNQPQHF
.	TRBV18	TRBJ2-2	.	TGTGCCAGCTCACCCTTGCCGGACAGAAACACCGGGGAGCTGTTTTTT	CASSPLPDRNTGELFF
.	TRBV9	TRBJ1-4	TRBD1	TGTGCCAGCAGCGAGGGGGACAGGGGGTCTGAAAAACTGTTTTTT	CASSEGDRGSEKLFF
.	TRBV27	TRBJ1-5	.	TGTGCCAGCAGCCCCTCAAGGACTCAAAGCAATCAGCCCCAGCATTTT	CASSPSRTQSNQPQHF
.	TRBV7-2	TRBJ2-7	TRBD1	TGTGCCAGCAGCAGGACAGGGCCCTTCTACGAGCAGTACTTC	CASSRTGPFYEQYF
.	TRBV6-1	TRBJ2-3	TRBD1	TGTGCCAGCAGTGCAGCCGGGACAGGTTCTCCAGATACGCAGTATTTT	CASSAAGTGSPDTQYF
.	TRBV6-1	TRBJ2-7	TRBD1	TGTGCCAGCAGTGCCGGGACAGGGGCCTACGAGCAGTACTTC	CASSAGTGAYEQYF
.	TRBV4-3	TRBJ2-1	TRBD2	TGCGCCAGCAGCCAAGACGGGGGGGGCTACTACAATGAGCAGTTCTTC	CASSQDGGGYYNEQFF
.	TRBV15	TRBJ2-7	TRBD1	TGTGCCACCAGCAGAGGGGGACAGTCCTCCTACGAGCAGTACTTC	CATSRGGQSSYEQYF
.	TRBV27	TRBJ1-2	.	TGTGCCAGCAGTATCAAAACCGGGACTCCATATGGCTACACCTTC	CASSIKTGTPYGYTF
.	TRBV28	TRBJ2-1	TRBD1	TGTGCCAGCAGTTTATCTTGGACAGGGCTCAATGAGCAGTTCTTC	CASSLSWTGLNEQFF
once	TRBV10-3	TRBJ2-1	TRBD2	TGTGCCATCAGTGAGGGTGTCGGACTAGCGGGGAATGAGCAGTTCTTC	CAISEGVGLAGNEQFF
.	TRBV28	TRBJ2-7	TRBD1	TGTGCCAGCAGTTCCAGGGGGCAGGGGTACGAGCAGTACTTC	CASSSRGQGYEQYF
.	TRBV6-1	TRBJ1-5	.	TGTGCCAGCGGACAGTCACGCAATCAGCCCCAGCATTTT	CASGQSRNQPQHF
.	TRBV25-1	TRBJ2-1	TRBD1	TGTGCCAGCAGTGAGGACAGGATCTCCTACAATGAGCAGTTCTTC	CASSEDRISYNEQFF